Below, 5 T cell receptor beta chains from the same sample are listed, as sequenced in a study of regulatory T cells in long-lasting Graves disease. CDR3-region Arm-PCR and iRepertoire HTBI primers produced the TCR beta libraries. In TCRdb, the multiplex PCR reads were re-called with MiXCR into one record per CDR3 protein. Of some 240,000 distinct CDR3 sequences detected, around 19% appear once; the ten largest clones hold about 11%. Noted time point: newly diagnosed GD, antithyroid drugs for less than 3 months. Preparation of the TCR library used RNA extracted from PBMCs. A further study also used this sample, focusing on T cells in Graves' hyperthyroidism and ophthalmopathy.

The starting material was peripheral blood mononuclear cells (PBMCs), obtained at new diagnosis, from a patient treated with antithyroid drugs. The receptor source for this set is a woman younger than 45 with Graves disease.

Many counts were recorded for this clonotype. The chain recombines TRBV6-2 or TRBV6-3 with TRBJ2-2; TRBD2 might be the D (8 bases). The CDR3 runs 16 residues. Trimming cost V 6 bases and J 4 bases, with 18 bases left between them. Germline V gene sequence: CDR1 MNHEY, CDR2 SVGEGT. CDR3 sequence: CASRRGEGAATGELFF. CDR3 nucleotides: TGTGCCAGCAGGCGGGGGGAGGGGGCCGCCACCGGGGAGCTGTTTTTT.

This clonotype appeared many times. Given a much more abundant clone one base away, this may be a read error. The chain recombines TRBV6-1 with TRBJ1-5; 7 nucleotides line up with TRBD1. CDR3 length: 12 residues. The germline V gene encodes CDR1 MNHNS and CDR2 SASEGT. The ends lost 7 bases at V and 5 bases at J; junction bases unmatched: 2. The CDR3 nucleotides read TGTGCCAGCACTACAGGGGATCAGCCCCAGCATTTT. It yields the protein CASTTGDQPQHF.

This clonotype appeared many times. One end of the junction does not line up with germline, which may come from a read error. The rearrangement uses TRBV5-1 and TRBJ2-2; 7 nucleotides line up with TRBD2. CDR1 SGHRS and CDR2 YFSETQ come from the germline V gene. The CDR3 extends over 17 amino acids. The CDR3 loop is CASSLAGDHSGTGELFF. CDR3 DNA sequence: TGTGCCAGCAGCCTGGCGGGAGACCACTCTGGCACCGGGGAGCTGTTTTTT.

This clonotype was counted at least ten times. This sequence joins TRBV19 and TRBJ1-1; the match to TRBD1 covers 9 bases. The CDR3 is 14 amino acids. Trimming took 5 bases from V and 7 from J; bases not matched to a gene: 8. Germline V gives CDR1 LNHDA, CDR2 SQIVND (reference sequence). CDR3 bases: TGTGCCAGTAGTTTCGGGACAGGGTTCTTTGAAGCTTTCTTT. It specifies CASSFGTGFFEAFF. The full variable domain, rest sourced from reference TRBV19 and TRBJ1-1, is DGGITQSPKYLFRKEGQNVTLSCEQNLNHDAMYWYRQDPGQGLRLIYYSQIVNDFQKGDIAEGYSVSREKKESFPLTVTSAQKNPTAFYLCASSFGTGFFEAFFGQGTRLTVV.

This clonotype was observed many times. This chain links TRBV27 with TRBJ2-3, with TRBD2 matching over 8 bases. The CDR3 totals 15 residues. V lost 2 bases and J lost 1; bases outside the gene matches: 2. CDR1 is MNHEY and CDR2 is SMNVEV in the germline V gene (reference sequence). Written as DNA, the CDR3 is TGTGCCAGCAGTTTAAGCGGGGGCGGCACAGATACGCAGTATTTT. It encodes CASSLSGGGTDTQYF.